Each of the 10 T cell receptor beta chains below was sequenced from the same sample in a study of control samples from healthy donors and cancer patients. The protocol was immunoSEQ multiplex PCR, while the TCRdb copy is restricted to in-frame clones and leaves out a portion. Here the sample spans 90,000 to 110,000 clones, approximately 90% being singletons. Source material: blood. The source of these receptors is a woman in her forties or fifties in good health.

This chain connects TRBV3-1 (or the pseudogene TRBV3-2) to TRBJ2-1; 7 nucleotides match TRBD1. This CDR3 is 15 amino acids long. Per the germline V gene, CDR1 is LGHDT and CDR2 is YNNKEL (reference sequence). V dropped 5 bases and J dropped 3; count of bases not matched to a gene: 7. The DNA of the CDR3 is TGTGCCAGCAGCGACGTGAACAGGGGCTACAATGAGCAGTTCTTC. Its protein is CASSDVNRGYNEQFF.

The chain carries TRBV6-5 and TRBJ1-4, with 10 nucleotides matching TRBD1. The CDR3 contains 15 residues. Germline lookup yields CDR1 MNHEY and CDR2 SVGAGI. Trimming cost V 6 bases and J 5 bases; bases outside gene matches: 6. This chain's CDR3 is CASSRDRGRNEKLFF. CDR3 DNA: TGTGCCAGCAGCCGGGACAGGGGACGGAATGAAAAACTGTTTTTT.

The J gene is TRBJ2-2, the V gene TRBV5-5; a possible D gene is TRBD1 (5 bases). The germline V gene has CDR1 SGHKS and CDR2 YYEKEE (reference sequence). The CDR3 spans 15 residues. Between the trimmed V and J ends, which lost 6 bases and 5 bases, there was a span of 17 bases. The CDR3 sequence: CASIRTLTRTGELFF. CDR3 coding DNA: TGTGCCAGCATCAGGACACTGACACGGACCGGGGAGCTGTTTTTT.

This clone was picked up a small number of times. This sequence joins TRBV4-1 and TRBJ2-3; 10 bases match TRBD2. The CDR3 is 16 residues long. Germline assignment: CDR1 MGHRA and CDR2 YSYEKL. The V segment lost 4 bases and the J segment 5 bases; nucleotides outside the gene matches: 9. CDR3 sequence: CASSPRAGGPGDTQYF. The CDR3 DNA sequence: TGCGCCAGCAGCCCGAGAGCGGGGGGGCCGGGAGATACGCAGTATTTT.

This clone was picked up one time. The chain combines TRBV24-1 with TRBJ2-4; the D gene is possibly TRBD1 (5 bases). Germline-derived CDR1 and CDR2 are KGHDR and SFDVKD. Trimming removed 1 base from V and 1 base from J, with 31 bases in between. The CDR3 contains 23 residues. Here the CDR3 DNA reads TGTGCCACCAGTGATTTTTCAGGGAAGTTTTTGTCGAAGGTCCTGGCCGCCAAAAACATTCAGTACTTC. Protein product: CATSDFSGKFLSKVLAAKNIQYF.

The chain has TRBV19 and TRBJ1-5; no reliable D call. The germline V gene encodes CDR1 LNHDA and CDR2 SQIVND (reference sequence). Trimming pared 3 bases from V and 0 bases from J, leaving 9 bases between. The length of the CDR3 is 15 residues. CDR3 residues: CASSMEIYSNQPQHF. Written as DNA, the CDR3 is TGTGCCAGTAGTATGGAGATCTATAGCAATCAGCCCCAGCATTTT. Looking up the rest from reference TRBV19 and TRBJ1-5 gives the full variable domain: DGGITQSPKYLFRKEGQNVTLSCEQNLNHDAMYWYRQDPGQGLRLIYYSQIVNDFQKGDIAEGYSVSREKKESFPLTVTSAQKNPTAFYLCASSMEIYSNQPQHFGDGTRLSIL.

The rearrangement links TRBV7-2 to TRBJ1-5; 7 bases are a match to TRBD1. CDR3 size: 16 residues. The germline V gene has CDR1 SGHTA and CDR2 FQGNSA. V lost 1 base and J lost 3; bases outside the gene matches: 6. The CDR3 protein is CASSLGTGNPNQPQHF. CDR3 coding DNA: TGTGCCAGCAGCTTAGGGACAGGTAATCCCAATCAGCCCCAGCATTTT.

V gene TRBV6-4 combines with J gene TRBJ2-1; 9 bases fit TRBD1. With 3 bases clipped from V and 6 bases from J, the junction kept 9 bases outside the gene matches. This CDR3 spans 16 amino acids. Germline V lookup: CDR1 MRHNA, CDR2 SNTAGT. The CDR3 bases are TGTGCCAGCAGTGAGTTCCCCGGGACAGGGTTCAATGAGCAGTTCTTC. Protein sequence: CASSEFPGTGFNEQFF.

This chain connects TRBV30 to TRBJ2-7, with D tentatively TRBD1 (5 bases). Between the trimmed V and J ends, which lost 0 bases and 3 bases, there was a span of 6 bases. The length of the CDR3 is 12 residues. In germline, CDR1 is GTSNPN, CDR2 SVGIG (reference sequence). CDR3 sequence: CAWSVGDYEQYF. Written as DNA, the CDR3 is TGTGCCTGGAGTGTAGGGGACTACGAGCAGTACTTC.

The CDR3 loop is CATRQTGSGETQYF. The CDR3 DNA sequence: TGTGCCACCAGACAAACAGGGAGTGGAGAGACCCAGTACTTC. This chain connects TRBV15 to TRBJ2-5, with D perhaps matching TRBD1 (6 bases). The ends were cut back, 6 bases at V and 4 bases at J, with 15 bases in the middle. The CDR3 covers 14 residues. Germline values: CDR1 LNHNV, CDR2 YYDKDF (reference sequence). The variable domain in full, completed from reference TRBV15 and TRBJ2-5, reads DAMVIQNPRYQVTQFGKPVTLSCSQTLNHNVMYWYQQKSSQAPKLLFHYYDKDFNNEADTPDNFQSRRPNTSFCFLDIRSPGLGDTAMYLCATRQTGSGETQYFGPGTRLLVL.